This entry concerns a single T cell receptor beta chain. In this sample, this clone turned up many times. Its binding antigen is unknown. No base quality information exists; no much larger clone differs at one position. This entry comes from a study of metastatic and nonmetastatic thyroid tumors (dated by TCRdb to between 2020 and 2021). Study-level background: Repertoires from peripheral blood and from tumor or nodule tissue samples of malignant and benign thyroid patients were compared. Study-wide findings and limitations: In both blood and tumor samples, TCR beta diversity was reported to be significantly higher in malignant tumors than in benign nodules.

The CDR3 runs 14 amino acids, cysteine and phenylalanine included. Just CDR3 DNA is preserved here, 42 bases in frame from base 1. The junction carries 8 bases between V and J, which are trimmed by 0 bases and 6 bases respectively. No patient had received any treatment before thyroid surgery. Patient clinical samples collected from about 2011 to 2019 were retrospectively analysed using T-cell receptor beta sequencing. Libraries were built with PCR. Sequencing instrument: Illumina HiSeq 4000. The TCR beta-chain CDR3 region of each patient was profiled by high-throughput sequencing. The authors processed their data as follows. A classifier to discriminate distant-metastatic papillary thyroid cancer patients was built from CDR3 differences across clinicopathological groups. To measure repertoire diversity the researchers used the Shannon index, while the Morisita-Horn index served to gauge how similar the tumor and blood repertoires were. TCRdb's own reprocessing of the public reads used fastp at Q25 and MiXCR and kept productive beta chains. The V and J calls and clone size are TCRdb's, not the authors'. A total of tens of thousands of clones appear in this sample, 20% to 25% of them only once. Roughly 15% of the sample lies in the top ten.

Input material: tumor tissue. The TCR was taken from a female donor with papillary thyroid cancer or a benign thyroid nodule (not recorded which). Some clones in this sample may be carry-over from other donors' samples. The sequence links TRBV12-3 or TRBV12-4 to TRBJ2-2; the D segment could be TRBD2, given 5 matching bases. This receptor carries the CDR3 CASSLASGSGELFF. The DNA sequence reads TGTGCCAGCAGTTTAGCTTCGGGGTCCGGGGAGCTGTTTTTT.